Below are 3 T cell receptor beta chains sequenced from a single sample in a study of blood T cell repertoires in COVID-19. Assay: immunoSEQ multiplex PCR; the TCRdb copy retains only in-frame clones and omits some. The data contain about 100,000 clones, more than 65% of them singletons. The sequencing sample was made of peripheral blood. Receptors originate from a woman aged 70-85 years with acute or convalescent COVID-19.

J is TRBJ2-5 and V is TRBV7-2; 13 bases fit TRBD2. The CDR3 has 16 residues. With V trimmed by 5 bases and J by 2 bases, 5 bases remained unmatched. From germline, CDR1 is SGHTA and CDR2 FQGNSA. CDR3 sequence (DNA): TGTGCCAGCAGCCTTGGACTAGCGGGGGCTCAAGAGACCCAGTACTTC. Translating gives CASSLGLAGAQETQYF.

The CDR3: CASSPPGQGVDYNSPLHF. The CDR3, as DNA: TGTGCCAGCAGCCCCCCGGGACAGGGGGTCGACTATAATTCACCCCTCCACTTT. The genes are TRBV21-1 and TRBJ1-6; the D call of TRBD1 is as the table states it, not checked on the DNA. TRBV21-1 is marked as a pseudogene. The CDR3 is 18 residues long.

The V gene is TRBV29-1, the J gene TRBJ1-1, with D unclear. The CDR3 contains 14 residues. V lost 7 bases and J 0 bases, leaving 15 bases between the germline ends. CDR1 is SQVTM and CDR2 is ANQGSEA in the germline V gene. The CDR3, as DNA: TGCAGCGCCTCCGAGCCCCCCGTGAACACTGAAGCTTTCTTT. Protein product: CSASEPPVNTEAFF.